Listed here are 7 T cell receptor beta chains from one sample, sequenced in a study of cytomegalovirus exposure and HLA in healthy donors. With 60 Vbeta and 13 Jbeta primers, the PCR was carried out. Clones were sequenced by immunoSEQ multiplex PCR, and TCRdb holds only the in-frame ones, with some missing. The sample has roughly 48,000 clones; about 78% are singletons. Sequenced sample: PBMCs. The receptor source for this set is a woman younger than 45 in good health and CMV-seronegative.

The CDR3 coding sequence is TGCGCCAGCAGCTTGACTCTTGGGACAGCAATCAACACTGAAGCTTTCTTT. It specifies CASSLTLGTAINTEAFF. The chain links TRBV5-1 to TRBJ1-1; 7 bases are shared with TRBD1. The length of the CDR3 is 17 residues. Germline-derived CDR1 and CDR2 are SGHRS and YFSETQ. Germline trimming cut 1 base from V and 2 bases from J; bases unmatched to any gene: 11.

This clone showed up just a few times. V and J are TRBV7-8 and TRBJ2-3, with TRBD1 matching over 7 bases. V shed 3 bases and J 7 bases; nucleotides not matched to a gene: 7. The germline gives CDR1 SGHVS, CDR2 FQNEAQ. The CDR3 loop spans 14 amino acids. CDR3 coding DNA: TGTGCCAGCAGCTTGAGGGACAGATCTAATACGCAGTATTTT. Protein product: CASSLRDRSNTQYF.

The V and J genes are TRBV7-6 and TRBJ1-3, with D uncertain. CDR1 is SGHVS and CDR2 is FNYEAQ in the germline V gene. The CDR3 is 14 amino acids. Trimming took 2 bases from V and 0 from J, leaving 5 bases between them. DNA of the CDR3: TGTGCCAGCAGCTTACCCGGCTCTGGAAACACCATATATTTT. Translating gives CASSLPGSGNTIYF.

The J gene is TRBJ1-2, the V gene TRBV23-1; D is uncertain. TRBV23-1 is noted as an ORF with a role that remains uncertain. CDR3 length: 17 residues. Trimming removed 0 bases from V and 5 bases from J, with 19 bases in between. The DNA of the CDR3 is TGCGCCAGCAGTCAATCTTGGGTGACGGGATTAGGGTATGGCTACACCTTC. This codes for CASSQSWVTGLGYGYTF.

The chain employs TRBV5-6 and TRBJ2-5; TRBD2 agrees at 9 bases. The ends lost 0 bases at V and 5 bases at J; junction bases unmatched: 8. The CDR3 has 16 amino acids. Looked up from germline, CDR1 is SGHDT and CDR2 is YYEEEE. The CDR3 region has the DNA TGTGCCAGCAGCTTGGCCTATAGCGGGAGCGGGGAGACCCAGTACTTC. Its protein product is CASSLAYSGSGETQYF. The full variable domain, rest sourced from reference TRBV5-6 and TRBJ2-5, is DAGVTQSPTHLIKTRGQQVTLRCSPKSGHDTVSWYQQALGQGPQFIFQYYEEEERQRGNFPDRFSGHQFPNYSSELNVNALLLGDSALYLCASSLAYSGSGETQYFGPGTRLLVL.

This chain links TRBV29-1 with TRBJ1-2; 9 bases line up with TRBD1. Germline V CDR1 and CDR2: SQVTM, ANQGSEA. V was pared by 5 bases and J by 6 bases, with 10 bases of the junction left unmatched. This CDR3 region has 14 residues. The chain's CDR3 is CSVPRPGQGNGYTF. In DNA form, the CDR3 reads TGCAGCGTTCCTCGACCGGGACAGGGAAATGGCTACACCTTC.

This clone was seen a handful of times. J is TRBJ2-7 and V is TRBV6-6, with D possibly being TRBD1 (5 bases). The CDR3 is 13 amino acids. Germline values: CDR1 MNHNY, CDR2 SVGAGI (reference sequence). The ends were cut back, 6 bases at V and 6 bases at J, with 15 bases in the middle. CDR3 region: CASSNSQASEQYF. For the CDR3, the DNA is TGTGCCAGCAGCAACTCACAGGCAAGCGAGCAGTACTTC.